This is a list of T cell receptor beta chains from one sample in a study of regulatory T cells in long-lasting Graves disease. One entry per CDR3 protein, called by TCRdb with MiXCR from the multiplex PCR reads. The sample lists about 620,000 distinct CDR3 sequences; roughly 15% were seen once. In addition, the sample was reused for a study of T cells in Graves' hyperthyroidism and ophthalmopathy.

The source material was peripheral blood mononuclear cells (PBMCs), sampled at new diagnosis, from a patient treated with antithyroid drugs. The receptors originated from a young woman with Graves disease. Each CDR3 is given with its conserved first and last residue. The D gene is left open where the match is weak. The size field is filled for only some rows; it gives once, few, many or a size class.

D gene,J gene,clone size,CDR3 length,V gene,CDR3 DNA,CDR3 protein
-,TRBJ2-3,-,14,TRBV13,TGTGCCAGCAGTCAAGACGGATTCACAGATACGCAGTATTTT,CASSQDGFTDTQYF
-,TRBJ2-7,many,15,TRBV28,TGTGCCAGCAGTCCACATAGCGGGACAGGCTACGAGCAGTACTTC,CASSPHSGTGYEQYF
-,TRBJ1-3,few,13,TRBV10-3,TGTGCCACCTCTCTAGACTCTGGAAACACCATATATTTT,CATSLDSGNTIYF
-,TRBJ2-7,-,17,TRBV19,TGTGCCAGTAGGACGTCTAGACTCCCAAGGAGCTCCTACGAGCAGTACTTC,CASRTSRLPRSSYEQYF
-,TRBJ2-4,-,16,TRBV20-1,TGCAGTGCTAGAGATGGGGCAACTCTAGCCAAAAACATTCAGTACTTC,CSARDGATLAKNIQYF
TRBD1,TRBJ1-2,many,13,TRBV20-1,TGCAGTGCTTTGGGACAGGGAGCGGGTGGCTACACCTTC,CSALGQGAGGYTF
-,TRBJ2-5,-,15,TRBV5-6,TGTGCCAGCAGCTTGAGGCCAGCTGACCAAGAGACCCAGTACTTC,CASSLRPADQETQYF
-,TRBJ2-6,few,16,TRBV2,TGTGCCAGCAGTTCAAGCCGCGCGGATGGGGCCAACGTCCTGACTTTC,CASSSSRADGANVLTF
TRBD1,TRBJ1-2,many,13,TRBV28,TGTGCCACCGAGAAGGGACAGACATATGGCTACACCTTC,CATEKGQTYGYTF
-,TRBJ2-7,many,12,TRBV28,TGTGCCAGCAGCCTTGGACCTGCCGAGCAGTACTTC,CASSLGPAEQYF
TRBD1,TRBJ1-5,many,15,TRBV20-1,TGCAGTGCTCCTGGGGACAGAAGTAACAGTCAGCCCCAGCATTTT,CSAPGDRSNSQPQHF
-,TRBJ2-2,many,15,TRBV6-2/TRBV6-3,TGTGCCAGCAGTTACTCGAATGAGGCTACCGGGGAGCTGTTTTTT,CASSYSNEATGELFF
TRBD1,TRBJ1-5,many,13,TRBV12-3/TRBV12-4,TGTGCCAGCCGTGGGCAGGGGGGTGAGCCCCAGCATTTT,CASRGQGGEPQHF
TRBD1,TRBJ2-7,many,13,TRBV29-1,TGCAGCGTTGACCGCGCAGGGGGCTACGAGCAGTACTTC,CSVDRAGGYEQYF
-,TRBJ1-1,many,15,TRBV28,TGTGCCAGCAGTTTTCTTAGAACTCTGAACACTGAAGCTTTCTTT,CASSFLRTLNTEAFF
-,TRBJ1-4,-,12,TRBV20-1,TGCAGTGTCCCTGTGAGTAATGAAAAACTGTTTTTT,CSVPVSNEKLFF
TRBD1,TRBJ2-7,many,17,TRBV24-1,TGTGCCACCAGTGACCCAACTCCGGGACAGGGGGCTGGCGAGCAGTACTTC,CATSDPTPGQGAGEQYF
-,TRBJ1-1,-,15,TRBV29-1,TGCAGCGTTGAATCATTCGGAGGGAGAAGCACTGAAGCTTTCTTT,CSVESFGGRSTEAFF
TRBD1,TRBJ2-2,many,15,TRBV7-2,TGTGCCAGCAGGTGGACAGGTGGGACCACCGGGGAGCTGTTTTTT,CASRWTGGTTGELFF
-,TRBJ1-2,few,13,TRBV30,TGTGCCTGGCGGGGCTCAACTAACTATGGCTACACCTTC,CAWRGSTNYGYTF
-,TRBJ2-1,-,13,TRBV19,TGTGCCAGCGAATCCGAACAGGGCTATGAGCAGTTCTTC,CASESEQGYEQFF
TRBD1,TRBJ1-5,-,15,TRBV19,TGTGCCAGTAGTATGCAGGGGGATAGCAATCAGCCCCAGCATTTT,CASSMQGDSNQPQHF
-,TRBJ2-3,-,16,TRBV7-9,TGTGCCAGCAGCTGGACGGGACAAGGTGGAACAGATACGCAGTATTTT,CASSWTGQGGTDTQYF
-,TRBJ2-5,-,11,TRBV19,TGTGCCAGTAGGTGGGGGGAGACCCAGTACTTC,CASRWGETQYF
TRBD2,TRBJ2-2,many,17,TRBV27,TGTGCCAGCCAAGTTACCTTCAGCGGGAGCGGCACCGGGGAGCTGTTTTTT,CASQVTFSGSGTGELFF
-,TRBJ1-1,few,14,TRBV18,TGTGCCAGCTCACCAACACAACTAAACACTGAAGCTTTCTTT,CASSPTQLNTEAFF
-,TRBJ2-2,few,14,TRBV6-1,TGTGCCCTTTCAGGGCAGGGCAGGACCGGGGAGCTGTTTTTT,CALSGQGRTGELFF
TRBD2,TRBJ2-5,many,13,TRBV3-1,TGTGCCACCTACTCGGCGGGGGAAGAGACCCAGTACTTC,CATYSAGEETQYF
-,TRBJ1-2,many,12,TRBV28,TGTGCCAGCAGTCCCTTAGTCTATGGCTACACCTTC,CASSPLVYGYTF